These 22 T cell receptor beta chains share one sample of origin, sequenced in a study of blood T cell repertoires in COVID-19. This table comes from immunoSEQ multiplex PCR, and its TCRdb copy is limited to in-frame clones, with some not included. The sample includes 6,000 to 6,500 clones, around 91% of them seen just once. What was sequenced was peripheral blood. The receptors derive from a human donor in a cohort sampled during active COVID-19.

J is TRBJ1-1 and V is TRBV21-1; the table's TRBD1 call for D was not verified on the DNA. TRBV21-1 is a pseudogene. The CDR3 contains 17 residues. The CDR3 region is CASSKYSRDSMNTEAFF. In nucleotides, the CDR3 is TGTGCCAGCAGCAAATATTCGCGGGACAGCATGAACACTGAAGCTTTCTTT.

The V gene is TRBV7-2, the J gene TRBJ2-2; D not resolved. The germline gives CDR1 SGHTA, CDR2 FQGNSA. The CDR3 loop spans 16 amino acids. V was clipped by 5 bases and J by 0 bases, with 13 bases between them. This chain's CDR3 is CASSPRVFANTGELFF. CDR3 coding DNA: TGTGCCAGCAGCCCTCGGGTCTTTGCGAACACCGGGGAGCTGTTTTTT.

The chain carries TRBV4-1 and TRBJ2-3; possibly TRBD2 for D (6 bases). This CDR3 has 16 residues. CDR1 and CDR2 (germline): MGHRA, YSYEKL. Deletions cut 5 bases from V and 0 bases from J, with 15 bases between. CDR3 residues: CASSSDAGWSTDTQYF. CDR3 nucleotides: TGCGCCAGCAGCTCCGATGCGGGGTGGAGCACAGATACGCAGTATTTT.

The rearrangement links TRBV5-6 to TRBJ1-2; 10 bases fit TRBD1. This CDR3 contains 15 residues. The J segment lost 4 bases and the V segment lost 6 bases, leaving 9 bases of the junction unmatched. CDR1 and CDR2 from the germline V gene are SGHDT and YYEEEE. CDR3 protein: CASTFRDRGVYGYTF. CDR3 DNA: TGTGCCAGCACCTTCCGGGACAGGGGAGTCTATGGCTACACCTTC.

The chain uses TRBV28 and TRBJ2-7; TRBD2 is a possible D gene (6 bases). Germline V gene data show CDR1 as MDHEN and CDR2 as SYDVKM. This CDR3 has 13 amino acids. The ends were cut back, 8 bases at V and 2 bases at J, with 13 bases in the middle. Here the CDR3 DNA reads TGTGCCAGCGGACCGACTAGTACCTACGAGCAGTACTTC. This codes for CASGPTSTYEQYF.

The gene calls are TRBV11-2 and TRBJ2-7, with a possible D match to TRBD2 (7 bases). V lost 0 bases and J lost 5, with 20 bases in between. CDR3 length: 17 residues. CDR1 SGHAT and CDR2 FQNNGV come from the germline V gene. The CDR3 is CASSLERGRGRRDEQYF. The CDR3 nucleotides are TGTGCCAGCAGCTTAGAAAGGGGGAGGGGAAGGCGCGACGAGCAGTACTTC.

This chain joins TRBV5-1 and TRBJ1-1; D ambiguous. The CDR3 contains 14 residues. Germline V gives CDR1 SGHRS, CDR2 YFSETQ. Trimming stripped 3 bases from V and 11 bases from J, with 20 bases between. This chain's CDR3 is CASSWDSPFSGAFF. CDR3 DNA sequence: TGCGCCAGCAGCTGGGATAGCCCCTTCTCGGGGGCTTTCTTT.

The rearrangement joins TRBV27 to TRBJ1-6, with a possible D match to TRBD1 (6 bases). V was cut by 5 bases and J by 5 bases, with 13 bases left in between. The V gene's germline CDR1 is MNHEY and CDR2 SMNVEV (reference sequence). The CDR3 extends over 15 amino acids. CDR3 coding DNA: TGTGCCAGCAGTCCGCAACAGGGCCATAATTCACCCCTCCACTTT. Protein sequence: CASSPQQGHNSPLHF.

This clone appeared a single time. The rearrangement uses TRBV2 and TRBJ1-5, with a weak D call TRBD1 (5 bases). Looked up from germline, CDR1 is SNHLY and CDR2 is FYNNEI. Trimming took 6 bases from V and 0 from J, leaving 9 bases between them. The CDR3 is 14 residues long. CDR3 protein: CASRKDTSNQPQHF. The CDR3 DNA sequence: TGTGCCAGCAGGAAGGACACTAGCAATCAGCCCCAGCATTTT.

The gene calls are TRBV7-8 and TRBJ1-1, with 8 bases matching TRBD1. Trimming took 2 bases from V and 10 from J; bases not matched to a gene: 12. CDR1 and CDR2 from the germline V gene are SGHVS and FQNEAQ. This CDR3 region has 15 residues. Written as DNA, the CDR3 is TGTGCCAGCAGCTTATTCGACAGGGGAACCGGTATAGCTTTCTTT. It is translated as CASSLFDRGTGIAFF.

The chain couples TRBV27 to TRBJ2-7; D gene ambiguous. Germline loops: CDR1 MNHEY, CDR2 SMNVEV (reference sequence). The CDR3 has 15 residues. The germline V and J ends were trimmed by 0 bases and 1 base, with 10 bases remaining between them. The CDR3 nucleotides are TGTGCCAGCAGTTTATCGCCAGGAACTTCCTACGAGCAGTACTTC. Its protein product is CASSLSPGTSYEQYF.

This clone was seen a few times. The chain recombines TRBV5-1 with TRBJ2-7; possible D gene TRBD1, 5 bases. Germline CDR1 and CDR2: SGHRS and YFSETQ. The CDR3 runs to 15 residues. Trimming took 0 bases from V and 7 from J, leaving 17 bases between them. CDR3 protein: CASSLELARVEEQYF. The CDR3 DNA sequence: TGCGCCAGCAGCTTGGAACTGGCCAGGGTTGAAGAGCAGTACTTC.

The CDR3, as DNA: TGTGCCAGCTCACTTGGACAGGTCGGCAATCAGCCCCAGCATTTT. Translating it yields CASSLGQVGNQPQHF. The rearrangement uses TRBV18 and TRBJ1-5; TRBD1 aligns across 7 bases. Germline trimming cut 4 bases from V and 2 bases from J; bases unmatched to any gene: 5. The CDR3 covers 15 residues. Germline-derived CDR1 and CDR2 are KGHSH and LQKENI.

The chain has TRBV23-1 and TRBJ1-4; D uncertain. TRBV23-1 carries the ORF label, with uncertain function. The CDR3 totals 15 residues. Trimming left V 7 bases short and J 6 bases short, with 18 bases between. As DNA, the CDR3 is TGCGCCAGCAAGATTACGGGGAATAAGTATGAAAAACTGTTTTTT. Translation: CASKITGNKYEKLFF.

The chain has TRBV6-6 and TRBJ2-1; a weak D match, TRBD2 (5 bases). CDR3 length equals 14 residues. Trimming stripped 6 bases from V and 2 bases from J, with 11 bases between. Germline V gene sequence: CDR1 MNHNY, CDR2 SVGAGI (reference sequence). The CDR3 DNA follows: TGTGCCAGCAGGATTGGACTGACCTACAATGAGCAGTTCTTC. It yields the protein CASRIGLTYNEQFF.

CDR3 in DNA: TGCGCCAGCAGTGAGAAGGGACTAGCGGGACAGCACGAGCAGTACTTC. This codes for CASSEKGLAGQHEQYF. The V call is TRBV10-1, the J call TRBJ2-7, with TRBD2 matching 13 bases. Germline V gene data show CDR1 as WNHNN and CDR2 as SYGVQD (reference sequence). Trimming took 2 bases from V and 5 from J; bases not matched to a gene: 6. The CDR3 is made up of 16 amino acids.

The chain links TRBV28 to TRBJ2-1; TRBD1 might be the D (5 bases). CDR3 length: 17 amino acids. V shed 9 bases and J shed 0 bases, with 21 bases lying between them. Germline V lookup: CDR1 MDHEN, CDR2 SYDVKM. In DNA form, the CDR3 reads TGTGCCAGTAGGGTCGGTCTGGGGCAATTCTCCTACAATGAGCAGTTCTTC. Protein product: CASRVGLGQFSYNEQFF. The whole variable domain, remainder taken from reference TRBV28 and TRBJ2-1, is DVKVTQSSRYLVKRTGEKVFLECVQDMDHENMFWYRQDPGLGLRLIYFSYDVKMKEKGDIPEGYSVSREKKERFSLILESASTNQTSMYLCASRVGLGQFSYNEQFFGPGTRLTVL.

The CDR3 nucleotides are TGTGCCAGCGGTCTAGCGGGCCGGGACAATGAGCAGTTCTTC. Its protein product is CASGLAGRDNEQFF. V is TRBV7-9 and J is TRBJ2-1; TRBD2 aligns across 8 bases. The germline V gene has CDR1 SEHNR and CDR2 FQNEAQ (reference sequence). The CDR3 length is 14 residues. The ends lost 8 bases at V and 5 bases at J; junction bases unmatched: 8.

The rearrangement joins TRBV18 to TRBJ2-6, with no clear D. The CDR3 sequence is 18 residues long. V was trimmed by 4 bases and J by 0 bases, leaving 16 bases between them. Germline-derived CDR1 and CDR2 are KGHSH and LQKENI. The CDR3 loop is CASSLAVPSSSGANVLTF. DNA of the CDR3: TGTGCCAGCTCACTAGCAGTCCCATCTAGCTCTGGGGCCAACGTCCTGACTTTC.

The J gene is TRBJ2-5, the V gene TRBV5-6; maybe TRBD1 (5 bases). There are 14 residues in the CDR3. The germline gives CDR1 SGHDT, CDR2 YYEEEE. The ends were cut back, 0 bases at V and 1 base at J, with 7 bases in the middle. CDR3 in amino acids: CASSLGQPQETQYF. Written as DNA, the CDR3 is TGTGCCAGCAGCTTGGGACAGCCCCAAGAGACCCAGTACTTC.

This clone came up once. This chain links TRBV29-1 with TRBJ2-1; TRBD2 matches at 11 bases. The trim removed 6 bases at V and 7 bases at J, leaving 8 bases unmatched. Looked up from germline, CDR1 is SQVTM and CDR2 is ANQGSEA. The CDR3 has 14 residues. In nucleotides, the CDR3 is TGCAGCGTAACCGCTAGCGGGAGGATAAATGAGCAGTTCTTC. It specifies CSVTASGRINEQFF.

The chain uses TRBV11-2 and TRBJ2-5, with 7 bases matching TRBD2. Germline CDR1 is SGHAT and CDR2 is FQNNGV. The junction had 11 bases not matched to a gene; V was cut back by 4 bases and J by 3 bases. The CDR3 runs to 16 residues. The CDR3 sequence is CASSSVWGGSEETQYF. The CDR3 DNA is TGTGCCAGCAGCTCGGTGTGGGGCGGGAGCGAAGAGACCCAGTACTTC.